Listed here are 26 T cell receptor beta chains from one sample, sequenced in a study of early T cells in non-severe SARS-CoV-2 infection. Each CDR3 protein is one row after TCRdb ran MiXCR on the 5' RACE reads. The sample has tens of thousands of distinct CDR3 sequences, about 12% seen once. Sequenced material: whole blood, taken at baseline. Every receptor here comes from an adult who was a healthcare worker with PCR-confirmed SARS-CoV-2 infection or an uninfected control (not recorded which).

This clonotype was recorded many times. V usage is TRBV29-1 and J usage is TRBJ2-4; perhaps TRBD2 as D (7 bases). This CDR3 comprises 12 residues. V lost 6 bases and J lost 7, with 13 bases in between. Germline values: CDR1 SQVTM, CDR2 ANQGSEA. CDR3 in DNA: TGCAGCGTGGAGGGGGGGTACAACATTCAGTACTTC. Translation gives CSVEGGYNIQYF.

This clonotype was recorded at least ten times. This chain joins TRBV6-6 and TRBJ2-5; possibly TRBD2 for D (5 bases). V was pared by 4 bases and J by 5 bases, with 14 bases between. The CDR3 runs to 14 residues. Germline CDR1 reads MNHNY; CDR2 reads SVGAGI (reference sequence). The CDR3 sequence is CASSWDSVFETQYF. DNA for the CDR3: TGTGCCAGCAGTTGGGATAGCGTTTTCGAGACCCAGTACTTC.

This chain connects TRBV2 to TRBJ1-5, with a tentative D call TRBD1 (5 bases). In germline, CDR1 is SNHLY, CDR2 FYNNEI. The CDR3 has 14 amino acids. V gave up 4 bases and J gave up 4 bases, with 11 bases separating them. As DNA, the CDR3 is TGTGCCAGCAGTGGGGGCAGGGCTAATCAGCCCCAGCATTTT. Its protein is CASSGGRANQPQHF. Variable domain in full (rest from reference TRBV2 and TRBJ1-5): EPEVTQTPSHQVTQMGQEVILRCVPISNHLYFYWYRQILGQKVEFLVSFYNNEISEKSEIFDDQFSVERPDGSNFTLKIRSTKLEDSAMYFCASSGGRANQPQHFGDGTRLSIL.

This clonotype was counted ten times or more. The chain recombines TRBV3-1 with TRBJ2-1; D not certain. The CDR3 covers 14 residues. CDR1 is LGHDT, CDR2 YNNKEL, per germline (reference sequence). The ends were cut back, 3 bases at V and 5 bases at J, with 11 bases in the middle. In DNA, the CDR3 is TGTGCCAGCAGCCACCATTCCGCCGACAATGAGCAGTTCTTC. It codes for CASSHHSADNEQFF.

This clonotype has only a few counts. The chain has TRBV4-1 and TRBJ2-7; D possibly corresponds to TRBD1 (6 bases). The CDR3 consists of 16 residues. V shed 1 base and J shed 0 bases, with 13 bases lying between them. CDR1 and CDR2 from the germline V gene are MGHRA and YSYEKL. CDR3 nucleotides: TGCGCCAGCAGCCAAGTTTTGGGGGACATCTCCTACGAGCAGTACTTC. Its protein is CASSQVLGDISYEQYF.

This clonotype was detected a few times. V usage is TRBV19 and J usage is TRBJ2-2; D unresolved. CDR1 is LNHDA, CDR2 SQIVND, per germline (reference sequence). The CDR3 covers 12 residues. The germline V and J ends were trimmed by 1 base and 7 bases, with 4 bases remaining between them. The CDR3 sequence: CASSIGIGELFF. Written as DNA, the CDR3 is TGTGCCAGTAGTATAGGGATCGGGGAGCTGTTTTTT. The variable domain in full, with the rest retrieved from reference TRBV19 and TRBJ2-2, is DGGITQSPKYLFRKEGQNVTLSCEQNLNHDAMYWYRQDPGQGLRLIYYSQIVNDFQKGDIAEGYSVSREKKESFPLTVTSAQKNPTAFYLCASSIGIGELFFGEGSRLTVL.

The chain uses TRBV5-1 and TRBJ2-1, with D maybe TRBD2 (6 bases). Trimming removed 6 bases at V and 0 bases at J, with 16 bases between. The CDR3 extends over 16 amino acids. In germline, CDR1 is SGHRS, CDR2 YFSETQ. Here the CDR3 reads CASTRGGESSYNEQFF. The DNA of the CDR3 is TGCGCCAGCACCCGTGGCGGGGAGAGCTCCTACAATGAGCAGTTCTTC.

The V gene is TRBV7-9, the J gene TRBJ2-7; 8 bases line up with TRBD1. Germline V gene data show CDR1 as SEHNR and CDR2 as FQNEAQ (reference sequence). The J segment lost 4 bases and the V segment lost 2 bases, leaving 7 bases of the junction unmatched. The CDR3 runs to 15 residues. DNA of the CDR3: TGTGCCAGCAGCTTAAAACAGGGGGGAATTTACGAGCAGTACTTC. It translates to CASSLKQGGIYEQYF.

V is TRBV5-5 and J is TRBJ1-2; no definite D call. Trimming took 2 bases from V and 4 from J, leaving 12 bases between them. This CDR3 has 14 residues. Germline assignment: CDR1 SGHKS and CDR2 YYEKEE (reference sequence). CDR3 residues: CASSLEWRSYGYTF. The CDR3 region has the DNA TGTGCCAGCAGCTTAGAATGGAGATCCTATGGCTACACCTTC.

This clonotype was picked up many times. The chain couples TRBV19 to TRBJ1-5, with 9 bases matching TRBD1. J lost 4 bases, V lost 7 bases, and 8 bases had no gene match. The germline CDR1 and CDR2 sequences are LNHDA and SQIVND (reference sequence). The CDR3 has 15 amino acids. CDR3 nucleotides: TGTGCCAGTATCGGGACAGGGCTTGGTAATCAGCCCCAGCATTTT. Protein sequence: CASIGTGLGNQPQHF.

Comments on this clonotype: An end of the junction does not agree with germline; a read error may underlie this. The J gene is TRBJ2-5, the V gene TRBV3-1; 9 nucleotides align to TRBD1. CDR1 and CDR2 (germline): LGHDT, YNNKEL (reference sequence). This CDR3 contains 13 residues. The CDR3 nucleotides read TGTGCCAGCAGCCAGATTGGGTCCGGGACAGGGAACTTC. Translated: CASSQIGSGTGNF.

This clonotype was seen only a few times. The gene calls are TRBV28 and TRBJ1-2; D is undetermined. The CDR3 has 12 residues. Germline V gives CDR1 MDHEN, CDR2 SYDVKM. Trimming left V 6 bases short and J 6 bases short, with 11 bases between. CDR3 sequence (DNA): TGTGCCAGCAGCCTTAACAAAAATGGCTACACCTTC. Amino acids: CASSLNKNGYTF.

The chain uses TRBV7-9 and TRBJ1-1; D is undetermined. Trimming pared 6 bases from V and 2 bases from J, leaving 16 bases between. The CDR3 is 15 residues long. Per germline, CDR1 SEHNR and CDR2 FQNEAQ (reference sequence). CDR3: CASSLLPASNTEAFF. The CDR3 coding sequence is TGTGCCAGCAGTCTCCTCCCCGCCAGTAACACTGAAGCTTTCTTT.

The chain is built from TRBV2 and TRBJ1-2; 7 bases align to TRBD1. The junction had 4 bases not matched to a gene; V was cut back by 6 bases and J by 3 bases. Germline CDR1 SNHLY, CDR2 FYNNEI. This CDR3 comprises 13 residues. CDR3 sequence (DNA): TGTGCCAGCAGCTATGACAGGGACTATGGCTACACCTTC. This codes for CASSYDRDYGYTF. Full variable domain (missing parts from reference TRBV2 and TRBJ1-2): EPEVTQTPSHQVTQMGQEVILRCVPISNHLYFYWYRQILGQKVEFLVSFYNNEISEKSEIFDDQFSVERPDGSNFTLKIRSTKLEDSAMYFCASSYDRDYGYTFGSGTRLTVV.

In its sample, this clonotype was seen a few times. J is TRBJ1-1 and V is TRBV29-1; TRBD1 might be the D (6 bases). From germline, CDR1 is SQVTM and CDR2 ANQGSEA. The CDR3 covers 14 residues. V was trimmed by 5 bases and J by 4 bases, leaving 17 bases between them. CDR3 region: CSVSAMGAGTEAFF. In nucleotides, the CDR3 is TGCAGCGTTTCAGCGATGGGGGCGGGCACTGAAGCTTTCTTT.

This clonotype appeared a few times. V usage is TRBV29-1 and J usage is TRBJ1-1; no firm D call. Germline V gene data show CDR1 as SQVTM and CDR2 as ANQGSEA. V shed 5 bases and J shed 5 bases, with 12 bases lying between them. This CDR3 has 12 residues. CDR3 DNA: TGCAGCGTTCACGGTCTAGGGACTGAAGCTTTCTTT. Translated, it gives CSVHGLGTEAFF.

A single count supports this clonotype. The chain couples TRBV27 to TRBJ1-3, with D possibly matching TRBD1 (5 bases). V dropped 2 bases and J dropped 4 bases, with 6 bases sitting between them. The V gene's germline CDR1 is MNHEY and CDR2 SMNVEV (reference sequence). The CDR3 has 13 amino acids. The CDR3 DNA follows: TGTGCCAGCAGTTTAGGGGCAGGAAACACCATATATTTT. This encodes CASSLGAGNTIYF.

This chain joins TRBV6-4 and TRBJ1-2, with D maybe TRBD1 (6 bases). The CDR3 sequence is 13 residues long. Trimming took off 5 bases at V and 7 bases at J, with 14 bases between the two ends. CDR1 and CDR2 from the germline V gene are MRHNA and SNTAGT. The CDR3: CASSPDRTGGYTF. The CDR3 nucleotides read TGTGCCAGCAGTCCTGACAGGACGGGTGGCTACACCTTC.

Many counts were recorded for this clonotype. The CDR3 here is CASSTSENIQYF. CDR3 DNA: TGCGCCAGCAGCACGTCGGAAAACATTCAGTACTTC. This chain connects TRBV5-1 to TRBJ2-4, with D unclear. The CDR3 totals 12 residues. The V end lost 4 bases, the J end lost 5 bases, and 7 bases lay between the germline ends. In germline, CDR1 is SGHRS, CDR2 YFSETQ.

The sample holds a few counts of this clonotype. The CDR3 protein is CASSYSFRGTYEQYF. The CDR3 DNA sequence: TGTGCCAGCAGTTACTCGTTCAGGGGAACCTACGAGCAGTACTTC. The rearrangement uses TRBV6-5 and TRBJ2-7, with a tentative D call TRBD1 (6 bases). Germline CDR1 and CDR2: MNHEY and SVGAGI. This CDR3 has 15 residues. The ends were cut back, 0 bases at V and 2 bases at J, with 11 bases in the middle.

This clonotype was seen at least ten times. This chain joins TRBV10-3 and TRBJ2-6; D may be TRBD2 (5 bases). Germline V lookup: CDR1 ENHRY, CDR2 SYGVKD. There are 16 residues in the CDR3. Trimming took 4 bases from V and 7 from J, leaving 17 bases between them. In DNA, the CDR3 is TGTGCCATCAGTGCGGGGTCCCTCGGAGGAGCCAACGTCCTGACTTTC. Encoded protein: CAISAGSLGGANVLTF.

A few counts support this clonotype. The gene calls are TRBV29-1 and TRBJ1-1; no definite D call. The germline V and J ends were trimmed by 3 bases and 10 bases, with 12 bases remaining between them. Per the germline V gene, CDR1 is SQVTM and CDR2 is ANQGSEA. The CDR3 extends over 11 amino acids. The CDR3 region is CSVERMGLAFF. Written as DNA, the CDR3 is TGCAGCGTTGAGAGGATGGGCCTAGCTTTCTTT. Drawing the rest from reference TRBV29-1 and TRBJ1-1, the complete variable domain is SAVISQKPSRDICQRGTSLTIQCQVDSQVTMMFWYRQQPGQSLTLIATANQGSEATYESGFVIDKFPISRPNLTFSTLTVSNMSPEDSSIYLCSVERMGLAFFGQGTRLTVV.

A few counts support this clonotype. This chain connects TRBV7-8 to TRBJ1-4; D may be TRBD1 (6 bases). The germline CDR1 and CDR2 sequences are SGHVS and FQNEAQ. CDR3 length equals 15 residues. Trimming took 5 bases from V and 1 from J, leaving 11 bases between them. The CDR3 sequence is CASSPPTGTNEKLFF. DNA for the CDR3: TGTGCCAGCAGCCCCCCGACAGGAACTAATGAAAAACTGTTTTTT.

This clonotype was seen many times. The V call is TRBV5-1, the J call TRBJ2-1; D ambiguous. Germline V gene lookup returns CDR1 SGHRS and CDR2 YFSETQ. Deletions cut 2 bases from V and 9 bases from J, with 18 bases between. The CDR3 loop spans 15 amino acids. CDR3 region: CASSFTQGPTGEQFF. CDR3 DNA sequence: TGCGCCAGCAGCTTTACCCAAGGGCCGACGGGTGAGCAGTTCTTC. Based on the CDR3 plus reference TRBV5-1 and TRBJ2-1, the full variable domain is KAGVTQTPRYLIKTRGQQVTLSCSPISGHRSVSWYQQTPGQGLQFLFEYFSETQRNKGNFPGRFSGRQFSNSRSEMNVSTLELGDSALYLCASSFTQGPTGEQFFGPGTRLTVL.

J is TRBJ1-1 and V is TRBV7-9, with no clear D. CDR3 length: 14 residues. Trimming cost V 3 bases and J 1 base, with 9 bases left between them. Germline CDR1 and CDR2: SEHNR and FQNEAQ (reference sequence). DNA of the CDR3: TGTGCCAGCAGCTTTGCCCCTCAGAACACTGAAGCTTTCTTT. Its translation is CASSFAPQNTEAFF. Variable domain in full (rest from reference TRBV7-9 and TRBJ1-1): DTGVSQNPRHKITKRGQNVTFRCDPISEHNRLYWYRQTLGQGPEFLTYFQNEAQLEKSRLLSDRFSAERPKGSFSTLEIQRTEQGDSAMYLCASSFAPQNTEAFFGQGTRLTVV.

The J gene is TRBJ2-3, the V gene TRBV21-1; the D call in the table, TRBD1, was not verified against the DNA. TRBV21-1 is assigned pseudogene status. The CDR3 totals 17 residues. The CDR3: CASSRGKGSQGPDTQYF. The CDR3, as DNA: TGTGCCAGCAGCAGAGGAAAAGGCTCACAGGGGCCAGATACGCAGTATTTT.